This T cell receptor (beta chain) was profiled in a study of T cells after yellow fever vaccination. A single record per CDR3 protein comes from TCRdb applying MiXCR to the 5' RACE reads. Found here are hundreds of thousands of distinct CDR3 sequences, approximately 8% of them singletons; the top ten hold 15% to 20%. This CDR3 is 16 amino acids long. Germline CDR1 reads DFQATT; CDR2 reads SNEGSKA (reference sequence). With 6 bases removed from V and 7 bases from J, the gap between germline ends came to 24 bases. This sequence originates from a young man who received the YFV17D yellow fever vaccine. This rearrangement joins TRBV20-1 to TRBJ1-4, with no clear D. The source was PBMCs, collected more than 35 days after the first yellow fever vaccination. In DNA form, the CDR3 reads TGCAGTGCGGAAAGAGCCTCTGACTCGGGAGGTGAAAAACTGTTTTTT. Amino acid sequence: CSAERASDSGGEKLFF.